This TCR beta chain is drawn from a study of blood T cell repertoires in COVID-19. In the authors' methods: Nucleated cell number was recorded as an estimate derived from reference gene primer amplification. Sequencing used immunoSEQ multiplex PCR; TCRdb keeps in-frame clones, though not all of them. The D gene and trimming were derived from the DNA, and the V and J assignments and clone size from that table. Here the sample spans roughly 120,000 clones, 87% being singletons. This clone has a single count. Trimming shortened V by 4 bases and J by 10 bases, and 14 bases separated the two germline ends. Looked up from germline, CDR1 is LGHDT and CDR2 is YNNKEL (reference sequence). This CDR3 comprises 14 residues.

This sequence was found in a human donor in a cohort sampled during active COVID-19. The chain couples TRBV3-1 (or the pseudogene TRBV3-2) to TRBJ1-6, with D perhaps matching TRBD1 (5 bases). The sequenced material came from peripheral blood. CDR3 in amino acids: CASSLIRETSPLHF. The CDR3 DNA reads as TGTGCCAGCAGCCTCATCAGGGAAACCTCACCCCTCCACTTT.